The clone carrying this TCR beta chain occurred many times. Its target is not known. The sample comes from a study of T cells in Graves' hyperthyroidism and ophthalmopathy. Points from the study as a whole: The model foresaw ophthalmopathy a median roughly 6.5 months prior to onset.

TCR beta CDR3 regions were amplified from RNA transcripts. During a first-round RT-PCR of the TCR CDR3, the HTBI primer set was used. MiXCR, run by TCRdb on the multiplex PCR reads, gives a single entry per CDR3 protein. The repertoire consists of 350,000 to 500,000 distinct CDR3 sequences, with roughly an eighth occurring once and the leading ten covering more than 4.5%. An absence of ophthalmopathy progression within 18 months meant stable Graves' hyperthyroidism. The sample taken for sequencing was blood. This clonotype was obtained from a woman aged 18-29 years with Graves' hyperthyroidism.

CDR3 protein: CASSFSGAWRDEQFF. As DNA, the CDR3 is TGCGCCAGCAGCTTCTCGGGAGCTTGGCGCGATGAGCAGTTCTTC. This chain uses TRBV5-1 with TRBJ2-1; tentatively, D is TRBD2 (6 bases). The V end lost 2 bases, the J end lost 8 bases, and 17 bases lay between the germline ends. Germline CDR1 is SGHRS and CDR2 is YFSETQ. The CDR3 runs 15 residues.